The present T cell receptor beta chain was sequenced within a study of a mutant IDH1 vaccine in newly diagnosed glioma. This table comes from immunoSEQ multiplex PCR, and its TCRdb copy is limited to in-frame clones, with some not included. The sample lists roughly 54,000 clones, under 90% occurring once. Time point reported: week 35, safety follow-up. The study gave 300 ug of mutant IDH1 20-mer peptide per vaccine dose, with topical imiquimod. Eight vaccinations were given in weeks 1, 3, 5, 7, 11, 15, 19 and 23. CDR3 size: 14 residues. From germline, CDR1 is SNHLY and CDR2 FYNNEI. V was shortened by 7 bases and J by 2 bases, with 13 bases between the two germline ends. With regard to this clone: Its target is unknown.

This chain uses TRBV2 with TRBJ2-3, with D perhaps matching TRBD2 (6 bases). This clonotype was sampled from a young woman with glioma. Sequencing used PBMCs, obtained from a glioma patient whose treatment included an IDH1 peptide vaccine. In DNA form, the CDR3 reads TGTGCCAGCAAGGTGGGAGGAGACACAGATACGCAGTATTTT. It encodes CASKVGGDTDTQYF.